This is a list of T cell receptor beta chains from one sample in a study of blood T cell repertoires in COVID-19. Assay used: immunoSEQ multiplex PCR; TCRdb lists only in-frame clones, some missing. The sample includes approximately 37,000 clones, more than 70% seen only once; the top ten take about two fifths. The sample was peripheral blood. The receptors come from a man in his sixties with active or convalescent COVID-19. Each CDR3 is given with its conserved first and last residue. Fields, in order: V gene, J gene, CDR3 protein.

TRBV5-8	TRBJ2-4	CASSSTGGYFKNIQYF
TRBV30	TRBJ2-3	CAWEGSSGTDTQYF
TRBV20-1	TRBJ1-6	CSASVSSYNSPLHF
TRBV6-5	TRBJ2-3	CASSASGTTDTQYF
TRBV19	TRBJ1-1	CASRLQAIGVNTEAFF
TRBV6-6	TRBJ2-1	CASRYGGNNEQFF
TRBV5-6	TRBJ2-4	CASSRPGTSGSWDIQYF
TRBV5-1	TRBJ1-6	CASSSGQGFGNSPLHF
TRBV28	TRBJ2-6	CASSFRTGGVGANVLTF
TRBV9	TRBJ1-1	CASSPEGADNTEAFF
TRBV9	TRBJ1-1	CASSVAMDTEAFF
TRBV6-5	TRBJ1-1	CASRQQLNTEAFF
TRBV7-9	TRBJ1-4	CASSVAGAGWGKLFF
TRBV3-1/TRBV3-2	TRBJ1-5	CASSHGLQGLEQPQHF
TRBV5-5	TRBJ1-2	CASSLVGGQGVGYTF
TRBV6-2/TRBV6-3	TRBJ2-3	CASSYDLAAASTDTQYF
TRBV5-1	TRBJ2-3	CASRLLAGGTDTQYF
TRBV5-1	TRBJ2-5	CASSQGGSETQYF
TRBV3-1/TRBV3-2	TRBJ1-4	CASSQELGSLNEKLFF
TRBV2	TRBJ1-5	CASSKSWAGGEPQHF
TRBV2	TRBJ1-1	CASSEDNRGPEAFF
TRBV5-1	TRBJ2-1	CASSLGQLEQFF
TRBV9	TRBJ2-1	CASSVARGGEGKIF
TRBV6-6	TRBJ1-6	CASGPNSLNSPLHF
TRBV5-1	TRBJ2-1	CASSLNQLAGAFNEQFF
TRBV19	TRBJ1-5	CASSIVNQPQHF
TRBV19	TRBJ2-1	CASSSPLGLAGGRDNEQFF
TRBV6-4	TRBJ2-1	CASSDWTGNYNEQFF
TRBV6-2/TRBV6-3	TRBJ2-1	CASSPGLAEFF
TRBV2	TRBJ1-5	CASSEDLNQPQHF
TRBV5-5	TRBJ2-3	CASSLFGRDTQYF
TRBV5-1	TRBJ2-2	CASTLGQGIGGELFF
TRBV5-6	TRBJ2-5	CASLRGVAGTFETQYF
TRBV6-1	TRBJ2-1	CASSEYYEQFF
TRBV30	TRBJ2-1	CAWSPGLARPNEQFF
TRBV5-1	TRBJ2-3	CASSPDSGRTDTQYF
TRBV12-3/TRBV12-4	TRBJ1-2	CASSLGQYYGYTF
TRBV6-5	TRBJ1-1	CASNLGGANTEAFF
TRBV9	TRBJ1-4	CASSVGGWGRTNEKLFF
TRBV3-1/TRBV3-2	TRBJ1-2	CASSQDWPYGYTF
TRBV10-1	TRBJ1-2	CASSESDSYGYTF
TRBV30	TRBJ1-1	CAWTAVTEAFF
TRBV19	TRBJ1-2	CASRPWEGDYGYTF
TRBV11-2	TRBJ1-2	CASSLIGNTNYGYTF
TRBV25-1	TRBJ2-3	CASSEIGLVATDTQYF